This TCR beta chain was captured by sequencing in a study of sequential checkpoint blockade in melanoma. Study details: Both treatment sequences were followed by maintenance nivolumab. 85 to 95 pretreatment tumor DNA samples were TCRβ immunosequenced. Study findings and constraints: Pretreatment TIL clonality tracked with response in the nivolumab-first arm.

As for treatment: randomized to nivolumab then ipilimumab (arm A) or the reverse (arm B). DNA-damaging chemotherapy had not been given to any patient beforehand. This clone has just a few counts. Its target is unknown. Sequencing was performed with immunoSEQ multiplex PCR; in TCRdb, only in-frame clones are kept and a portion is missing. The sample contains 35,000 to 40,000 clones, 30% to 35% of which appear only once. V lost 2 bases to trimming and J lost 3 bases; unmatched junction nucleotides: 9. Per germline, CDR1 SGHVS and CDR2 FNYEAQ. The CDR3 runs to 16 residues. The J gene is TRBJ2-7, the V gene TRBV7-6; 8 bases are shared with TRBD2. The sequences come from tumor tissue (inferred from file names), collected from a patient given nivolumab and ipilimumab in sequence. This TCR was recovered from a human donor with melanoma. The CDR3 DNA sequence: TGTGCCAGCAGCTTAACCCTCTCCAGCGGGAGCTACGAGCAGTACTTC. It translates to CASSLTLSSGSYEQYF. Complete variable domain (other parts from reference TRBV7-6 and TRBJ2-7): GAGVSQSPRYKVTKRGQDVALRCDPISGHVSLYWYRQALGQGPEFLTYFNYEAQQDKSGLPNDRFSAERPEGSISTLTIQRTEQRDSAMYRCASSLTLSSGSYEQYFGPGTRLTVT.